The 18 T cell receptor beta chains below all came from one sample that was sequenced in a study of T cell repertoires in cytomegalovirus infection. From the reads, TCRdb called clonotypes with MiXCR, one entry per CDR3 protein. The table shows about 230,000 distinct CDR3 sequences, with over 20% occurring only once. Sequencing input: CD8+ T cells from PBMCs. The source of these receptors is a human donor in good health (CMV status not recorded). Some clones in this sample may be carry-over from other donors' samples.

In its sample, this clonotype was seen many times. The V call is TRBV7-9, the J call TRBJ2-1; perhaps TRBD2 as D (6 bases). CDR1 is SEHNR and CDR2 is FQNEAQ in the germline V gene (reference sequence). The CDR3 is 16 residues long. Trimming removed 3 bases at V and 4 bases at J, with 16 bases between. CDR3 DNA sequence: TGTGCCAGCAGCTTTGCGGGGACGACACGTTACAATGAGCAGTTCTTC. Protein product: CASSFAGTTRYNEQFF.

This clonotype was counted at least ten times. V is TRBV2 and J is TRBJ1-1; D unresolved. V was shortened by 3 bases and J by 6 bases, with 8 bases between the two germline ends. This CDR3 region has 12 residues. Per the germline V gene, CDR1 is SNHLY and CDR2 is FYNNEI. CDR3 in amino acids: CASSDAGAEAFF. CDR3 DNA sequence: TGTGCCAGCAGTGACGCGGGAGCTGAAGCTTTCTTT.

J is TRBJ2-3 and V is TRBV7-9; D might be TRBD2 (6 bases). V lost 1 base and J 6 bases, leaving 11 bases between the germline ends. Germline V gene sequence: CDR1 SEHNR, CDR2 FQNEAQ (reference sequence). There are 14 residues in the CDR3. CDR3 protein: CASSLVVGTDTQYF. The CDR3 DNA reads TGTGCCAGCAGCTTAGTCGTAGGGACTGATACGCAGTATTTT.

The chain combines TRBV12-3 or TRBV12-4 with TRBJ2-1; the match to TRBD1 covers 9 bases. V was clipped by 4 bases and J by 5 bases; unmatched bases: 15. The CDR3 has 18 residues. CDR3 amino acids: CASSSRDRETRSNNEQFF. The CDR3 bases are TGTGCCAGCAGTTCCCGGGACAGGGAGACCCGATCGAACAATGAGCAGTTCTTC.

The CDR3, as DNA: TGCAGCGACGCTCGGGGTGGGGAATATGGCTACACCTTC. It yields the protein CSDARGGEYGYTF. J is TRBJ1-2 and V is TRBV29-1, with unresolved D. Trimming cost V 7 bases and J 5 bases, with 17 bases left between them. The CDR3 has 13 residues. In germline, CDR1 is SQVTM, CDR2 ANQGSEA.

The chain is built from TRBV20-1 and TRBJ1-1, with D tentatively TRBD1 (6 bases). Germline assignment: CDR1 DFQATT and CDR2 SNEGSKA (reference sequence). The CDR3 runs 13 residues. The germline V and J ends were trimmed by 1 base and 1 base, with 7 bases remaining between them. The CDR3 is CSARGTANTEAFF. As DNA, the CDR3 is TGCAGTGCTAGAGGGACAGCGAACACTGAAGCTTTCTTT.

CDR3: CASSLSGVPVGELFF. The DNA for the CDR3 is TGTGCCAGCAGTTTAAGCGGGGTGCCCGTCGGGGAGCTGTTTTTT. The chain carries TRBV27 and TRBJ2-2; TRBD2 agrees at 7 bases. Germline CDR1 is MNHEY and CDR2 is SMNVEV (reference sequence). The length of the CDR3 is 15 residues. V was pared by 2 bases and J by 7 bases, with 7 bases of the junction left unmatched.

This clonotype was counted at least ten times. The genes are TRBV7-2 and TRBJ2-5; possibly TRBD2 for D (5 bases). The length of the CDR3 is 16 residues. CDR1 and CDR2 from the germline V gene are SGHTA and FQGNSA. V lost 5 bases to trimming and J lost 5 bases, with 21 bases between them. CDR3 protein: CASSPKEDRRRETQYF. In DNA form, the CDR3 reads TGTGCCAGCAGCCCCAAGGAGGACCGCAGGAGGGAGACCCAGTACTTC.

The rearrangement joins TRBV9 to TRBJ1-5, with D perhaps TRBD1 (5 bases). Germline V gives CDR1 SGDLS, CDR2 YYNGEE. The CDR3 has 14 residues. The germline V and J ends were trimmed by 4 bases and 6 bases, with 14 bases remaining between them. The CDR3 protein is CASSPSGAGQPQHF. CDR3 DNA sequence: TGTGCCAGCAGCCCTAGCGGGGCGGGTCAGCCCCAGCATTTT. Together with reference TRBV9 and TRBJ1-5, the CDR3 gives the full variable domain: DSGVTQTPKHLITATGQRVTLRCSPRSGDLSVYWYQQSLDQGLQFLIQYYNGEERAKGNILERFSAQQFPDLHSELNLSSLELGDSALYFCASSPSGAGQPQHFGDGTRLSIL.

The chain recombines TRBV6-1 with TRBJ2-3; 9 bases are shared with TRBD2. Germline CDR1 is MNHNS and CDR2 is SASEGT. CDR3 length: 18 amino acids. V lost 6 bases, J lost 6 bases, and 19 bases stayed unmatched. As DNA, the CDR3 is TGTGCCAGCAGCCCCACCGAAGGGACTAGCCCGGCGGGGGATACGCAGTATTTT. This encodes CASSPTEGTSPAGDTQYF.

This clonotype was detected only a few times. V is TRBV5-5 and J is TRBJ2-5; D possibly corresponds to TRBD2 (6 bases). Trimming left V 5 bases short and J 5 bases short, with 19 bases between. The CDR3 covers 15 residues. Germline V gene data show CDR1 as SGHKS and CDR2 as YYEKEE (reference sequence). The CDR3: CASSSRDLDPETQYF. The DNA of the CDR3 is TGTGCCAGCAGTTCGCGGGACCTCGACCCGGAGACCCAGTACTTC.

The chain has TRBV20-1 and TRBJ1-2; TRBD1 matches at 8 bases. Germline V gene data show CDR1 as DFQATT and CDR2 as SNEGSKA (reference sequence). Trimming removed 7 bases from V and 4 bases from J; junction bases left unmatched: 8. The CDR3 consists of 13 residues. The CDR3 coding sequence is TGCAGTGGAAGACAGGGGTACGTCTATGGCTACACCTTC. The encoded protein is CSGRQGYVYGYTF.

CDR3 nucleotide sequence: TGCGCCAGCAGCCTAGGGGATCCCCTGGGGACTGAAGCTTTCTTT. Translation: CASSLGDPLGTEAFF. The V and J genes are TRBV5-1 and TRBJ1-1; maybe TRBD1 (5 bases). CDR1 is SGHRS and CDR2 is YFSETQ in the germline V gene. This CDR3 is 15 amino acids long. V lost 4 bases and J lost 5, with 18 bases in between.

In this sample, this clonotype turned up a few times. CDR3 sequence (DNA): TGTGCCAGCAGCTTGACATACCCCTACGAGCAGTACTTC. Protein: CASSLTYPYEQYF. This sequence joins TRBV7-9 and TRBJ2-7; D gene ambiguous. The CDR3 length is 13 residues. CDR1 is SEHNR and CDR2 is FQNEAQ in the germline V gene (reference sequence). Trimming cost V 3 bases and J 2 bases, with 8 bases left between them.

The chain is built from TRBV10-3 and TRBJ2-3; 10 bases agree with TRBD2. This CDR3 is built from 15 residues. Trimming cost V 3 bases and J 3 bases; bases outside gene matches: 3. Per germline, CDR1 ENHRY and CDR2 SYGVKD. CDR3 in amino acids: CAISELAGPTDTQYF. CDR3 sequence (DNA): TGTGCCATCAGTGAACTAGCGGGGCCAACAGATACGCAGTATTTT.

This clonotype was counted a few times. The CDR3 here is CSATLSGGGAGELFF. CDR3 in DNA: TGCAGTGCAACTCTTAGCGGGGGGGGTGCCGGGGAGCTGTTTTTT. The chain joins TRBV20-1 to TRBJ2-2; TRBD2 matches at 11 bases. The junction had 9 bases not matched to a gene; V was cut back by 6 bases and J by 6 bases. Per germline, CDR1 DFQATT and CDR2 SNEGSKA (reference sequence). The CDR3 length is 15 residues.

This rearrangement joins TRBV12-3 or TRBV12-4 to TRBJ2-7; possibly TRBD2 for D (5 bases). The CDR3 runs to 14 residues. Deletions cut 5 bases from V and 3 bases from J, with 14 bases between. CDR3 bases: TGTGCCAGCAGTCCGACTAATACGGTCTACGAGCAGTACTTC. It yields the protein CASSPTNTVYEQYF.

This clonotype has just a few counts. The V gene is TRBV6-5, the J gene TRBJ2-4; either TRBD1 or TRBD2 may fit D (6 bases each). Germline V gives CDR1 MNHEY, CDR2 SVGAGI. The CDR3 extends over 18 amino acids. Trimming removed 6 bases from V and 0 bases from J, with 21 bases in between. The CDR3 DNA follows: TGTGCCAGCAGCCGGAGTGGGGGGCGGACTCTAGCCAAAAACATTCAGTACTTC. Amino acid sequence: CASSRSGGRTLAKNIQYF.